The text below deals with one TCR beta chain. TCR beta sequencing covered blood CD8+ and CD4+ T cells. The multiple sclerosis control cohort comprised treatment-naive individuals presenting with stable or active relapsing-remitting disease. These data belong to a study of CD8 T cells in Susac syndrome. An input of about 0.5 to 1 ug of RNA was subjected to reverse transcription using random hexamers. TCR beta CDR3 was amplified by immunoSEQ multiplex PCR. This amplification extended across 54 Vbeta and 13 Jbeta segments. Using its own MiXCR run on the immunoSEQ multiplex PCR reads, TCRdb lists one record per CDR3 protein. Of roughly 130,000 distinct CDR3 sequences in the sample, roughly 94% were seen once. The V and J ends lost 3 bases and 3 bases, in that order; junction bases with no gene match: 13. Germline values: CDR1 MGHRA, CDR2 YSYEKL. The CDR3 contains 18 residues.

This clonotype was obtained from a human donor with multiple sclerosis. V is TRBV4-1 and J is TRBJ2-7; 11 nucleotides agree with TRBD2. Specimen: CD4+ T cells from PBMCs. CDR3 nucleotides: TGCGCCAGCAGCCAGGGGCTGTTTGGGCTAGCGGGGGGCTACGAGCAGTACTTC. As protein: CASSQGLFGLAGGYEQYF.